The 7 T cell receptor beta chains listed next were all sequenced from one sample in a study of Ad26.COV2.S vaccination and SARS-CoV-2 variants. Treatment noted: approximately 18 received Ad26.COV2.S at low or high dose, single or two shots; roughly five received placebo; per-sample allocation not given. The investigators took samples on day 63 after the first vaccine or placebo injection. Only in-frame clones appear in the TCRdb table, and some are missing; sequencing was by immunoSEQ multiplex PCR. The profile shows under 250,000 clones, 87% of them singletons. Sequenced here: peripheral blood, sampled in a trial of Ad26.COV2.S vaccine versus placebo. The receptors come from a person aged 18 to 65 who received the Ad26.COV2.S COVID-19 vaccine or a placebo.

This clone was counted between two and nine times. The V and J genes are TRBV3-1 (or the pseudogene TRBV3-2) and TRBJ2-1, with D possibly TRBD2 on 5 matching bases. In germline, CDR1 is LGHDT, CDR2 YNNKEL (reference sequence). V lost 1 base to trimming and J lost 2 bases, with 9 bases between them. The CDR3 totals 15 residues. Here the CDR3 reads CASSQGGLPYNEQFF. The DNA for the CDR3 is TGTGCCAGCAGCCAAGGTGGACTTCCCTACAATGAGCAGTTCTTC.

The chain is built from TRBV5-6 and TRBJ2-1; 8 positions match TRBD2. Germline values: CDR1 SGHDT, CDR2 YYEEEE. J lost 4 bases, V lost 1 base, and 10 bases had no gene match. The CDR3 is 17 residues long. CDR3 coding DNA: TGTGCCAGCAGCTTGCATCGCGGGGGGCCGAGGTACAATGAGCAGTTCTTC. Translation: CASSLHRGGPRYNEQFF.

In DNA, the CDR3 is TGTGCCAGCAGCCCAGCCCCCACTCTATCTGGGGCCAACGTCCTGACTTTC. This codes for CASSPAPTLSGANVLTF. J is TRBJ2-6 and V is TRBV3-1 (or the pseudogene TRBV3-2); the D is unclear. The germline gives CDR1 LGHDT, CDR2 YNNKEL (reference sequence). This CDR3 region has 17 residues. Trimming removed 4 bases from V and 1 base from J, with 14 bases in between.

CDR3 nucleotides: TGTGCCAGCAGTGAAACGGTCTTGGGGACTGAAGCTTTCTTT. Translated: CASSETVLGTEAFF. J is TRBJ1-1 and V is TRBV2; D not certain. Looked up from germline, CDR1 is SNHLY and CDR2 is FYNNEI. The CDR3 extends over 14 amino acids. Trimming removed 2 bases from V and 5 bases from J, with 12 bases in between. Together with reference TRBV2 and TRBJ1-1, the CDR3 gives the full variable domain: EPEVTQTPSHQVTQMGQEVILRCVPISNHLYFYWYRQILGQKVEFLVSFYNNEISEKSEIFDDQFSVERPDGSNFTLKIRSTKLEDSAMYFCASSETVLGTEAFFGQGTRLTVV.

The V call is TRBV11-2, the J call TRBJ2-7; D is ambiguous. CDR1 is SGHAT and CDR2 is FQNNGV in the germline V gene. This CDR3 is 14 amino acids long. V lost 2 bases and J lost 3, with 11 bases in between. The CDR3 protein is CASSLMPTNYEQYV. The CDR3 bases are TGTGCCAGCAGCTTAATGCCGACCAACTACGAGCAGTACGTC.

This clone was observed a single time. The V call is TRBV6-5, the J call TRBJ2-1; D might be TRBD2 (6 bases). V was shortened by 0 bases and J by 7 bases, with 10 bases between the two germline ends. Germline assignment: CDR1 MNHEY and CDR2 SVGAGI. The CDR3 loop spans 14 amino acids. CDR3 nucleotides: TGTGCCAGCAGTTACTCGGGGGGAAGGAATGAGCAGTTCTTC. This gives the protein CASSYSGGRNEQFF.

The gene calls are TRBV7-2 and TRBJ1-2; a weak D match, TRBD1 (6 bases). V lost 5 bases, J lost 3 bases, and 13 bases lay in between. The CDR3 is 14 amino acids. CDR1 is SGHTA, CDR2 FQGNSA, per germline. The CDR3 here is CASSQSGGDYGYTF. CDR3 sequence (DNA): TGTGCCAGCAGCCAATCTGGGGGCGACTATGGCTACACCTTC.